The text below deals with one TCR beta chain. Antigen specificity is unknown. This record belongs to a study of T cells in Graves' hyperthyroidism and ophthalmopathy. Overall study findings and caveats: Patients with ophthalmopathy were separated from those with stable hyperthyroidism by a 13 V-J model.

TCR beta CDR3 region amplification was performed from RNA transcripts. The HTBI primer set served for first-round RT-PCR of the TCR CDR3. One entry per CDR3 protein results from TCRdb running MiXCR on the multiplex PCR reads. Of about 570,000 distinct CDR3 sequences in the sample, around 15% were seen once. Orbital computed tomography and thyroid ultrasound, together with serum TRAb and thyroxine and clinical symptoms, were used for diagnoses. This sample holds PBMCs from roughly 10 ml fresh peripheral blood. What was sequenced was blood. This sequence was found in a woman aged 35 to 49 with Graves' hyperthyroidism.

The CDR3 region is CASSQDPGQGYNSPLHF. For the CDR3, the DNA is TGCGCCAGCAGCCAAGACCCGGGACAGGGCTATAATTCACCCCTCCACTTT. The V call is TRBV4-1, the J call TRBJ1-6, with 9 bases aligning to TRBD1. The junction had 3 bases not matched to a gene; V was cut back by 0 bases and J by 3 bases. The CDR3 is 17 amino acids. CDR1 is MGHRA and CDR2 is YSYEKL in the germline V gene.